This passage covers 5 T cell receptor beta chains from one sample sequenced in a study of blood T cells in healthy people across ages. The authors ran a second PCR of roughly 7 to 11 cycles using a sample-barcoded 5' primer and a J-beta primer mix. TCRdb passed the 5' RACE reads through MiXCR, listing each CDR3 protein once. The sample shows about 680,000 distinct CDR3 sequences, around 45% of them seen only once. Specimen: blood. The receptors stem from a woman in her fifties or sixties in good health.

J is TRBJ1-2 and V is TRBV7-2; 7 bases fit TRBD1. Trimming took 0 bases from V and 3 from J; bases not matched to a gene: 7. The CDR3 consists of 16 residues. The germline gives CDR1 SGHTA, CDR2 FQGNSA. CDR3 amino acids: CASSLARQGQYYGYTF. CDR3 sequence (DNA): TGTGCCAGCAGCTTAGCAAGACAGGGACAATACTATGGCTACACCTTC.

This clonotype was seen more than once but under ten times. The chain uses TRBV29-1 and TRBJ2-7; the D is unclear. Per the germline V gene, CDR1 is SQVTM and CDR2 is ANQGSEA. CDR3 length equals 13 residues. V was trimmed by 2 bases and J by 1 base, leaving 9 bases between them. The CDR3 nucleotides are TGCAGCGTTGAACAGTCACCTTCCTACGAGCAGTACTTC. Protein sequence: CSVEQSPSYEQYF.

As concerns this clonotype: Given a much more abundant clone one base away, this may be a read error. The DNA of the CDR3 is TGTGCCAGCAGCAAACAGACAGGGTTAACCTACAATGAGCAGTACTTC. Protein: CASSKQTGLTYNEQYF. This sequence joins TRBV11-1 and TRBJ2-7; 7 nucleotides align to TRBD1. The CDR3 is 16 amino acids. Germline V gene data show CDR1 as SGHAT and CDR2 as FQDESV (reference sequence). V dropped 5 bases and J dropped 7; count of bases not matched to a gene: 17.

The chain has TRBV5-1 and TRBJ1-2; TRBD1 might be the D (5 bases). This CDR3 contains 15 residues. V lost 0 bases and J lost 3, with 12 bases in between. Germline CDR1 reads SGHRS; CDR2 reads YFSETQ. Here the CDR3 DNA reads TGCGCCAGCAGCTTGGCCCCACAGGACCACTATGGCTACACCTTC. Amino acid sequence: CASSLAPQDHYGYTF.

The rearrangement links TRBV28 to TRBJ1-1; 11 nucleotides agree with TRBD1. Germline V gives CDR1 MDHEN, CDR2 SYDVKM. There are 14 residues in the CDR3. The V segment lost 10 bases and the J segment 3 bases; nucleotides outside the gene matches: 7. The CDR3 is CANIGTGGDTEAFF. The CDR3, as DNA: TGTGCCAACATAGGGACAGGGGGGGACACTGAAGCTTTCTTT.